Each of the 27 T cell receptor beta chains below was sequenced from the same sample in a study of metastatic and nonmetastatic thyroid tumors. Thyroid surgery was performed in patients who had received no treatment beforehand. TCRdb re-clonotyped the PCR reads through MiXCR. The table lists 29,000 or so clones, roughly 3.7% of them singletons, with approximately 22% in the top ten. The specimen was blood. All receptors come from a female donor with papillary thyroid cancer or a benign thyroid nodule (not recorded which). Some clones in this sample may be carry-over from other donors' samples.

In this sample, this clone turned up many times. Sequence at one end of the junction differs from germline and may be a read error. The same CDR3 can be traced to other DNA sequences in this sample. The V call is TRBV4-1, the J call TRBJ2-2, with 12 nucleotides matching TRBD2. The CDR3 has 17 residues. Germline lookup yields CDR1 MGHRA and CDR2 YSYEKL. Here the CDR3 DNA reads TGCGCCAGCAGCCCATTCACTAGCGGGAGGAACACCGGGGAGTTGTTTTTT. This translates into CASSPFTSGRNTGELFF.

The rearrangement uses TRBV7-3 and TRBJ2-3; TRBD2 agrees at 9 bases. The germline CDR1 and CDR2 sequences are SGHTA and FQGTGA. V gave up 8 bases and J gave up 5 bases; unmatched junction bases: 11. The CDR3 contains 15 residues. CDR3 protein: CASSQASGTEDTQYF. CDR3 DNA: TGTGCCAGCTCCCAGGCTAGCGGGACGGAAGATACGCAGTATTTT.

This clone has more than one count but fewer than ten. Here the CDR3 omits its conserved ending phenylalanine or tryptophan, so a read error is the likely source. The chain employs TRBV6-1 and TRBJ2-5, with D hard to call. V lost 4 bases and J 5 bases, leaving 23 bases between the germline ends. The germline gives CDR1 MNHNS, CDR2 SASEGT. This CDR3 is 17 amino acids long. In nucleotides, the CDR3 is TGTGCCAGCAGTGGCACCCCCGGATGGGGTGGCTTGGAGACCCAGTACCTC. It codes for CASSGTPGWGGLETQYL.

This clone was found many times. The chain recombines TRBV2 with TRBJ2-2, with a possible D match to TRBD1 (6 bases). There are 14 residues in the CDR3. Germline values: CDR1 SNHLY, CDR2 FYNNEI. V was clipped by 4 bases and J by 1 base, with 7 bases between them. The CDR3: CASSADRNTGELFF. CDR3 DNA sequence: TGTGCCAGCAGTGCGGACAGGAACACCGGGGAGCTGTTTTTT. The full variable domain, in which reference TRBV2 and TRBJ2-2 provide the parts outside the CDR3, is EPEVTQTPSHQVTQMGQEVILRCVPISNHLYFYWYRQILGQKVEFLVSFYNNEISEKSEIFDDQFSVERPDGSNFTLKIRSTKLEDSAMYFCASSADRNTGELFFGEGSRLTVL.

This clone has at least ten counts. This chain connects TRBV9 to TRBJ2-1; 10 nucleotides align to TRBD2. Trimming took 3 bases from V and 8 from J; bases not matched to a gene: 8. In germline, CDR1 is SGDLS, CDR2 YYNGEE. CDR3 length: 15 amino acids. CDR3 residues: CASSAPVSGRDEQFF. CDR3 nucleotide sequence: TGTGCCAGCAGCGCCCCGGTGAGCGGGAGGGATGAGCAGTTCTTC.

The sample holds many counts of this clone. The rearrangement joins TRBV7-9 to TRBJ1-3; D might be TRBD1 (5 bases). V shed 6 bases and J shed 2 bases, with 14 bases lying between them. CDR1 and CDR2 from the germline V gene are SEHNR and FQNEAQ (reference sequence). There are 15 residues in the CDR3. CDR3 DNA sequence: TGTGCCAGCAGGTGGGGACTCTCTCCTGGAAACACCATATATTTT. Encoded protein: CASRWGLSPGNTIYF.

This clone was counted many times. This chain joins TRBV11-3 and TRBJ2-2; the D is unclear. Deletions cut 4 bases from V and 6 bases from J, with 6 bases between. In germline, CDR1 is SGHNT, CDR2 YENEEA. CDR3 size: 12 residues. The CDR3 coding sequence is TGTGCCAGCAGCTCCCTAGCCGGGGAGCTGTTTTTT. Protein sequence: CASSSLAGELFF. Full variable domain (rest looked up from reference TRBV11-3 and TRBJ2-2): EAGVVQSPRYKIIEKKQPVAFWCNPISGHNTLYWYLQNLGQGPELLIRYENEEAVDDSQLPKDRFSAERLKGVDSTLKIQPAELGDSAVYLCASSSLAGELFFGEGSRLTVL.

This clone was detected a few times. This may arise from a read error, as a much more abundant clone is one base away. Other DNA sequences in this specimen translate into the identical CDR3. The genes are TRBV5-6 and TRBJ2-5; D uncertain. Trimming stripped 1 base from V and 5 bases from J, with 12 bases between. CDR1 is SGHDT, CDR2 YYEEEE, per germline. The CDR3 extends over 14 amino acids. CDR3 loop: CASSLYVLGETQYF. The CDR3 nucleotides read TGTGCCAGCAGCTTGTATGTCCTGGGTGAGACCCAGTACTTC.

This clone was counted at least ten times. J is TRBJ2-2 and V is TRBV27; D uncertain. V shed 3 bases and J shed 8 bases, with 7 bases lying between them. Germline CDR1 is MNHEY and CDR2 is SMNVEV (reference sequence). This CDR3 has 12 residues. CDR3 sequence (DNA): TGTGCCAGCAGTTTCCTTCGTGGGGAGCTGTTTTTT. It yields the protein CASSFLRGELFF.

This clone was counted ten times or more. A clone one base away is much larger, so this may be a read error. The V and J genes are TRBV5-1 and TRBJ1-1; TRBD1 is a possible D gene (5 bases). CDR3 length equals 15 residues. Germline CDR1 is SGHRS and CDR2 is YFSETQ. The CDR3 spells CANSLGSRGYTEAFF. CDR3 sequence (DNA): TGCGCCAACAGCTTGGGATCTCGGGGCTACACTGAAGCTTTCTTT.

The chain combines TRBV27 with TRBJ2-7; D is perhaps TRBD2 (6 bases). With 1 base removed from V and 1 base from J, the gap between germline ends came to 8 bases. The V gene's germline CDR1 is MNHEY and CDR2 SMNVEV (reference sequence). The CDR3 spans 14 residues. The DNA of the CDR3 is TGTGCCAGCAGTTTATTGGGGGGATCCTACGAGCAGTACTTC. This translates into CASSLLGGSYEQYF.

Details on this clone: A junction boundary mismatches the germline segment, possibly from a read error. V gene TRBV15 combines with J gene TRBJ2-7; D gene ambiguous. Germline V lookup: CDR1 LNHNV, CDR2 YYDKDF (reference sequence). CDR3 length equals 14 residues. The CDR3 protein is CASSRGVSRHKQYF. As DNA, the CDR3 is TGTGCCTCCAGCAGAGGTGTTAGCAGGCATAAGCAGTACTTC.

V is TRBV18 and J is TRBJ2-5, with 10 bases fitting TRBD2. CDR1 is KGHSH and CDR2 is LQKENI in the germline V gene. The CDR3 sequence is 16 residues long. With V trimmed by 3 bases and J by 5 bases, 9 bases remained unmatched. CDR3: CASSPLGSGRAETQYF. The CDR3 DNA sequence: TGTGCCAGCTCACCCCTGGGCAGCGGGAGGGCTGAGACCCAGTACTTC.

The V call is TRBV6-1, the J call TRBJ2-5, with 9 bases fitting TRBD1. V was pared by 10 bases and J by 5 bases, with 8 bases of the junction left unmatched. The CDR3 has 13 amino acids. Looked up from germline, CDR1 is MNHNS and CDR2 is SASEGT. The CDR3 nucleotides are TGTGCCACCAAGGGACAGGGCAGGGAGACCCAGTACTTC. The encoded protein is CATKGQGRETQYF.

This clone was counted only a few times. The chain links TRBV12-5 to TRBJ1-3, with 7 bases matching TRBD1. Germline V gives CDR1 LGHNT, CDR2 FRNRAP. This CDR3 has 14 residues. Trimming removed 5 bases from V and 5 bases from J; junction bases left unmatched: 6. The CDR3: CASGRDRARNTIYF. The CDR3 DNA reads as TGTGCTAGTGGTCGCGACAGGGCGAGAAACACCATATATTTT. Complete variable domain (other parts from reference TRBV12-5 and TRBJ1-3): DARVTQTPRHKVTEMGQEVTMRCQPILGHNTVFWYRQTMMQGLELLAYFRNRAPLDDSGMPKDRFSAEMPDATLATLKIQPSEPRDSAVYFCASGRDRARNTIYFGEGSWLTVV.

With respect to this clone: The junction departs from germline at one end; a sequencing error may be responsible. The CDR3 DNA reads as TGTGCCACCAGTGACCCAGATAGCGTTTCCTACAACGAGCAGTTCTTC. Translated, it gives CATSDPDSVSYNEQFF. This chain connects TRBV24-1 to TRBJ2-1; TRBD2 might be the D (5 bases). Germline V gene lookup returns CDR1 KGHDR and CDR2 SFDVKD. This CDR3 spans 16 amino acids.

This clone was detected many times. The sample holds other DNA sequences that translate to the same CDR3. The rearrangement uses TRBV6-1 and TRBJ2-1, with D possibly being TRBD2 (6 bases). The germline V gene encodes CDR1 MNHNS and CDR2 SASEGT. CDR3 length equals 13 residues. Trimming removed 6 bases at V and 7 bases at J, with 13 bases between. The CDR3 loop reads CASRDYRPNEQFF. The CDR3 DNA reads TGTGCCAGCAGGGACTATCGCCCTAATGAGCAGTTCTTC.

This clone came up many times. The chain is built from TRBV20-1 and TRBJ2-1; D possibly corresponds to TRBD2 (6 bases). The length of the CDR3 is 15 residues. V lost 6 bases, J lost 0 bases, and 15 bases lay in between. The germline V gene has CDR1 DFQATT and CDR2 SNEGSKA (reference sequence). The CDR3 nucleotides are TGCAGTGCCAAAAGAGGGAGGAGCTCCTACAATGAGCAGTTCTTC. This sequence encodes CSAKRGRSSYNEQFF.

The chain recombines TRBV6-2 or TRBV6-3 with TRBJ1-1; D gene ambiguous. The CDR3 has 13 residues. Germline assignment: CDR1 MNHEY and CDR2 SVGEGT. Trimming took off 9 bases at V and 10 bases at J, with 21 bases between the two ends. The DNA for the CDR3 is TGTGCCAGTAGTGCCTCGACCGGGCTAGCAGCTTTCTTT. This codes for CASSASTGLAAFF.

This clone was detected many times. The chain has TRBV20-1 and TRBJ1-2, with TRBD1 identical over 9 bases. V shed 0 bases, J shed 6 bases, and the junction held 8 bases outside the gene matches. The CDR3 is made up of 15 amino acids. Germline lookup yields CDR1 DFQATT and CDR2 SNEGSKA (reference sequence). The CDR3 bases are TGCAGTGCTAGAGAAACGGGTGGACAGGGGAATGGCTACACCTTC. This sequence encodes CSARETGGQGNGYTF.

Only a few counts were recorded for this clone. This clone may be a read error of a much larger clone one base away. The chain has TRBV20-1 and TRBJ2-7, with 12 bases matching TRBD2. The V segment lost 7 bases and the J segment 3 bases; nucleotides outside the gene matches: 7. Looked up from germline, CDR1 is DFQATT and CDR2 is SNEGSKA (reference sequence). There are 14 residues in the CDR3. CDR3: CSDEGGLAGYEQYF. The CDR3 coding sequence is TGCAGTGATGAGGGGGGACTAGCGGGCTACGAGCAGTACTTC.

There are a few counts of this clone. The chain carries TRBV6-4 and TRBJ2-3, with 10 bases identical to TRBD2. Looked up from germline, CDR1 is MRHNA and CDR2 is SNTAGT. This CDR3 region has 16 residues. J gave up 1 base and V 3 bases, and 4 bases lay outside the gene matches. The chain's CDR3 is CASSESGTSGTDTQYF. Written as DNA, the CDR3 is TGTGCCAGCAGTGAGTCCGGGACTAGCGGCACAGATACGCAGTATTTT.

This clone was picked up a small number of times. The gene calls are TRBV20-1 and TRBJ1-2; maybe TRBD1 (5 bases). The CDR3 is made up of 10 amino acids. Germline assignment: CDR1 DFQATT and CDR2 SNEGSKA (reference sequence). Trimming left V 6 bases short and J 6 bases short, with 8 bases between. The CDR3 bases are TGCAGTGCAGGGGTCGATGGCTACACCTTC. Its translation is CSAGVDGYTF.

The chain is built from TRBV4-1 and TRBJ2-5; D is unclear. There are 13 residues in the CDR3. The germline gives CDR1 MGHRA, CDR2 YSYEKL. The V and J ends lost 3 bases and 5 bases respectively, with 10 bases between them. The CDR3 protein is CASSHPSSETQYF. The CDR3 DNA sequence: TGCGCCAGCAGCCACCCTAGTTCCGAGACCCAGTACTTC.

This clone was observed at least ten times. Distinct nucleotide sequences in the sample also encode this CDR3. This chain connects TRBV24-1 to TRBJ2-2; D is undetermined. With 0 bases removed from V and 0 bases from J, the gap between germline ends came to 13 bases. The CDR3 loop spans 18 amino acids. In germline, CDR1 is KGHDR, CDR2 SFDVKD. The CDR3: CATSDLPRGVSNTGELFF. CDR3 bases: TGTGCCACCAGTGATTTGCCACGCGGCGTTTCGAACACCGGGGAGCTGTTTTTT.

This clone was detected only a few times. A much larger clone differs by one base, so this may be a read error. Other nucleotide sequences in the sample specify the same CDR3. The V and J genes are TRBV5-6 and TRBJ2-7, with D maybe TRBD2 (6 bases). Germline CDR1 and CDR2: SGHDT and YYEEEE. This CDR3 is built from 16 residues. Trimming shortened V by 0 bases and J by 5 bases, and 18 bases separated the two germline ends. The CDR3 sequence is CASSLASVMDYDEQYF. The CDR3 DNA reads TGTGCCAGCAGCTTGGCTTCAGTAATGGACTACGACGAGCAGTACTTC. The whole variable domain, remainder taken from reference TRBV5-6 and TRBJ2-7, is DAGVTQSPTHLIKTRGQQVTLRCSPKSGHDTVSWYQQALGQGPQFIFQYYEEEERQRGNFPDRFSGHQFPNYSSELNVNALLLGDSALYLCASSLASVMDYDEQYFGPGTRLTVT.

The V and J genes are TRBV19 and TRBJ1-2; TRBD1 might be the D (6 bases). The germline CDR1 and CDR2 sequences are LNHDA and SQIVND (reference sequence). Trimming shortened V by 2 bases and J by 9 bases, and 13 bases separated the two germline ends. This CDR3 comprises 13 residues. This CDR3 is CASSINRVVCYTF. In DNA, the CDR3 is TGTGCCAGTAGTATAAACAGGGTGGTATGCTACACCTTC.